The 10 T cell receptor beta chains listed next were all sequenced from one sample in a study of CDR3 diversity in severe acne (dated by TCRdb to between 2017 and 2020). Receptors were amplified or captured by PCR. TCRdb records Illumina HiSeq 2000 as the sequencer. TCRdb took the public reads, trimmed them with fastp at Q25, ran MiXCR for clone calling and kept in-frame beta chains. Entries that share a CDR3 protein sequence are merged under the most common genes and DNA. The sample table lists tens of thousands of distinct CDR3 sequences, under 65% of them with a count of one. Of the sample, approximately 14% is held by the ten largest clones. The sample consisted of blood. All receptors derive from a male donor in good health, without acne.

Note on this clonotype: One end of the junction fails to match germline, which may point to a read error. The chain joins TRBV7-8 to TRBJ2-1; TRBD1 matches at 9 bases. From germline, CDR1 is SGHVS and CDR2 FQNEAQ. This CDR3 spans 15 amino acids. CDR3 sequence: CAGSLRQGDYNEQFF. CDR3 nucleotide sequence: TGTGCCGGCAGCCTTCGACAGGGGGATTACAACGAGCAGTTCTTC.

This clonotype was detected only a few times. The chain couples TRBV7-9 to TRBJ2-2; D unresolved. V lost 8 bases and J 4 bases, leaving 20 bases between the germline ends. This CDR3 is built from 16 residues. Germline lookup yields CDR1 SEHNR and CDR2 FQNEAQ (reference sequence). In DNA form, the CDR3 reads TGTGCCAGCGGGCCTGGTCGGTTAACGGGCACCGGGGAGCTGTTTTTT. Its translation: CASGPGRLTGTGELFF. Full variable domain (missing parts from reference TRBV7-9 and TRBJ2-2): DTGVSQNPRHKITKRGQNVTFRCDPISEHNRLYWYRQTLGQGPEFLTYFQNEAQLEKSRLLSDRFSAERPKGSFSTLEIQRTEQGDSAMYLCASGPGRLTGTGELFFGEGSRLTVL.

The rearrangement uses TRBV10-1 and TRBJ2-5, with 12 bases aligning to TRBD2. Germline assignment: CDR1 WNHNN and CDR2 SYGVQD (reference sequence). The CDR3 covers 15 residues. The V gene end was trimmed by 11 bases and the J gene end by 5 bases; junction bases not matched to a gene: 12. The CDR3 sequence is CASDASGGAFETQYF. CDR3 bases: TGCGCCTCAGATGCTAGCGGGGGGGCTTTTGAGACCCAGTACTTC.

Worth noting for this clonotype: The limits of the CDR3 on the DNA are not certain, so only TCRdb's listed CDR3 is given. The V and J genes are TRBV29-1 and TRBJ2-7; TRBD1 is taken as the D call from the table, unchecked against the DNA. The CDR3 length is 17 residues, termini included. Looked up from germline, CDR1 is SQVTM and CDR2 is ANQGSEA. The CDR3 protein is CTSVPAVYRDSSYEQYF.

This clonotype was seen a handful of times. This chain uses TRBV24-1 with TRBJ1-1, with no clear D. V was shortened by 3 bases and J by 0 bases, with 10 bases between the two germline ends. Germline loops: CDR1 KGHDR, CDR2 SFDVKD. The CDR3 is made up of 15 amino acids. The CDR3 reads CATSDTQGLNTEAFF. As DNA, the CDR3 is TGTGCCACCAGTGATACGCAAGGACTGAACACTGAAGCTTTCTTT.

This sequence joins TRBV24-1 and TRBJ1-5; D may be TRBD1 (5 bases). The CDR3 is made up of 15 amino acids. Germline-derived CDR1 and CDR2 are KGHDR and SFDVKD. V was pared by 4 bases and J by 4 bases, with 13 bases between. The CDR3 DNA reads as TGTGCCACCAGTGAGGGGCCAGTCCTAAATCAGCCCCAGCATTTT. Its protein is CATSEGPVLNQPQHF.

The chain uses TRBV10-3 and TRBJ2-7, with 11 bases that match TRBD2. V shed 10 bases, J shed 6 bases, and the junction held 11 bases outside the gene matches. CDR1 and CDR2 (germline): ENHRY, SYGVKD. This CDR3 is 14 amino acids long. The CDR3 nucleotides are TGTGCCACCCTGACTAGCGGGATGGGTGCCGAGCAGTACTTC. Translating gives CATLTSGMGAEQYF.

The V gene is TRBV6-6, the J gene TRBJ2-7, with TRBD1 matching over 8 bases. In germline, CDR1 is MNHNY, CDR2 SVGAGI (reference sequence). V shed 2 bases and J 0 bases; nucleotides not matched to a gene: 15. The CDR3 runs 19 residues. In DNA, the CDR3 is TGTGCCAGCAGTTACGACCCGACAGGGGTTGGGGCAAGCTCCTACGAGCAGTACTTC. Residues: CASSYDPTGVGASSYEQYF.

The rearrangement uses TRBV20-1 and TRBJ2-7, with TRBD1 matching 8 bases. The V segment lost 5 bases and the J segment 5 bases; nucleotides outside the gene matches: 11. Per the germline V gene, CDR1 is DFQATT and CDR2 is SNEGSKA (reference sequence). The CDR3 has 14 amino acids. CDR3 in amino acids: CSAAGTGGSDEQYF. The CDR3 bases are TGCAGTGCTGCAGGTACAGGGGGGTCCGACGAGCAGTACTTC.

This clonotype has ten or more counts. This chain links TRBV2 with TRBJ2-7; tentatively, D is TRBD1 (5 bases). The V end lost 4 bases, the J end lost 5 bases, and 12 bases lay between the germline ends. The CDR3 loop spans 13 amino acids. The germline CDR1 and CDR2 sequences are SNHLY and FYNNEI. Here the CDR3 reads CASSVRGNDEQYF. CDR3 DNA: TGTGCCAGCAGTGTTAGGGGAAATGACGAGCAGTACTTC.